The 25 T cell receptor beta chains listed next were all sequenced from one sample in a study of cytomegalovirus exposure and HLA in healthy donors (dated by TCRdb to about 2017). The library came from the immunoSEQ multiplex PCR assay. For the multiplex PCR, a mixture combining 60 forward primers for TCR Vbeta segments and 13 reverse primers for TCR Jbeta segments was used. TCRdb obtained this table from immuneACCESS and retained in-frame rearrangements with V and J assigned. These tables miss some clones; where compared with another copy, unresolved V genes account for less than half of the shortfall, and the remainder is unexplained. Here the sample has under 95,000 clones; over 70% occur a single time. The ten largest clones represent approximately 1% of the sample. The sequenced material came from PBMCs. The source of these receptors is a male donor in good health and CMV-seronegative.

The CDR3 loop is CASSQERQGKYGYTF. CDR3 coding DNA: TGTGCCAGCAGCCAAGAACGACAGGGGAAATATGGCTACACCTTC. The gene calls are TRBV14 and TRBJ1-2, with TRBD1 matching 8 bases. The germline V gene has CDR1 SGHDN and CDR2 FVKESK. CDR3 length equals 15 residues. V lost 0 bases to trimming and J lost 5 bases; unmatched junction nucleotides: 5.

This clone has just one count. V is TRBV9 and J is TRBJ1-4; a weak D match, TRBD1 (5 bases). The V gene lost 0 bases and the J gene lost 7 bases, with 13 bases spanning the gap. Per the germline V gene, CDR1 is SGDLS and CDR2 is YYNGEE. This CDR3 has 15 amino acids. The CDR3 loop is CASSVGAGDGEKLFF. The CDR3 DNA reads as TGTGCCAGCAGCGTAGGGGCGGGGGATGGTGAAAAACTGTTTTTT.

The chain carries TRBV13 and TRBJ2-2, with D possibly matching TRBD2 (7 bases). The length of the CDR3 is 16 residues. Trimming pared 1 base from V and 2 bases from J, leaving 11 bases between. CDR1 and CDR2 from the germline V gene are PRHDT and FYEKMQ (reference sequence). The DNA of the CDR3 is TGTGCCAGCAGCTTAGCCGGGGGGCGAAACACCGGGGAGCTGTTTTTT. It codes for CASSLAGGRNTGELFF.

This clone was detected a few times. At one end, the junction sequence differs from germline, possibly due to a read error. V usage is TRBV10-2 and J usage is TRBJ1-2; D call uncertain. The germline gives CDR1 WSHSY, CDR2 SAAADI. CDR3 length: 15 amino acids. The CDR3 DNA sequence: TGCGCCAGCAGTGTGGGCCAACCGACCACCGACGGCTACCCCTTC. It yields the protein CASSVGQPTTDGYPF.

This clone was counted once. The chain recombines TRBV29-1 with TRBJ2-2, with TRBD1 matching 7 bases. V was clipped by 5 bases and J by 2 bases; unmatched bases: 11. This CDR3 region has 16 residues. Germline V gene sequence: CDR1 SQVTM, CDR2 ANQGSEA. The CDR3, as DNA: TGCAGCGTTTTTTATCGTGGGACAGACAACACCGGGGAGCTGTTTTTT. Amino acids: CSVFYRGTDNTGELFF.

The chain couples TRBV10-3 to TRBJ1-5, with 9 bases fitting TRBD1. The CDR3 has 13 residues. Germline CDR1 reads ENHRY; CDR2 reads SYGVKD. V was clipped by 8 bases and J by 5 bases; unmatched bases: 4. CDR3 DNA: TGTGCCATCCGGGACAGGGACGATCAGCCCCAGCATTTT. Translation: CAIRDRDDQPQHF.

The rearrangement links TRBV11-1 to TRBJ2-4; 10 nucleotides agree with TRBD1. Looked up from germline, CDR1 is SGHAT and CDR2 is FQDESV (reference sequence). J lost 0 bases, V lost 5 bases, and 10 bases had no gene match. There are 18 residues in the CDR3. CDR3 coding DNA: TGTGCCAGCAGCCGTACCGGGACAGGGGCCATAGCCAAAAACATTCAGTACTTC. Its translation is CASSRTGTGAIAKNIQYF.

This clone was seen a single time. The chain carries TRBV6-1 and TRBJ1-2; D gene ambiguous. V lost 2 bases, J lost 4 bases, and 5 bases lay in between. The CDR3 length is 12 residues. Germline V CDR1 and CDR2: MNHNS, SASEGT. CDR3 region: CASSESGYGYTF. The CDR3 DNA reads TGTGCCAGCAGTGAATCAGGCTATGGCTACACCTTC.

The V gene is TRBV2, the J gene TRBJ2-3; 11 bases fit TRBD2. V lost 8 bases to trimming and J lost 2 bases; unmatched junction nucleotides: 3. The CDR3 covers 14 residues. The V gene's germline CDR1 is SNHLY and CDR2 FYNNEI. This CDR3 reads CASVAGGVTDTQYF. CDR3 bases: TGTGCCAGCGTAGCGGGGGGGGTCACAGATACGCAGTATTTT.

Note on this clone: One junction end does not reproduce the germline sequence, and a read error may be involved. The chain links TRBV6-1 to TRBJ2-7; 13 bases match TRBD2. Germline lookup yields CDR1 MNHNS and CDR2 SASEGT. The CDR3 spans 17 residues. The CDR3 coding sequence is TGTGCCAGCACTGAACTCCACACCGGGACTAGCGGGAATAAGCAGTACTTC. Translation: CASTELHTGTSGNKQYF.

J is TRBJ2-7 and V is TRBV28; no clear D. The CDR3 contains 12 residues. The germline gives CDR1 MDHEN, CDR2 SYDVKM. The V end lost 10 bases, the J end lost 3 bases, and 13 bases lay between the germline ends. CDR3 in DNA: TGTGCCACCACCGGGTCCAGCTACGAGCAGTACTTC. Protein sequence: CATTGSSYEQYF.

This chain uses TRBV5-4 with TRBJ2-5, with D possibly being TRBD2 (6 bases). The germline CDR1 and CDR2 sequences are SGHNT and YYREEE (reference sequence). V lost 3 bases and J lost 5, with 8 bases in between. The CDR3 covers 12 residues. CDR3 sequence reads: CASSWDLETQYF. CDR3 bases: TGTGCCAGCAGCTGGGACTTGGAGACCCAGTACTTC.

V is TRBV6-5 and J is TRBJ2-7; TRBD1 might be the D (7 bases). The CDR3 length is 15 residues. V lost 6 bases and J 4 bases, leaving 19 bases between the germline ends. The V gene's germline CDR1 is MNHEY and CDR2 SVGAGI. CDR3 residues: CASRLRGTVDYEQYF. The CDR3 coding sequence is TGTGCCAGCAGACTACGGGGGACAGTCGATTACGAGCAGTACTTC.

The chain joins TRBV30 to TRBJ2-7; D is undetermined. V lost 5 bases and J lost 7, with 18 bases in between. Looked up from germline, CDR1 is GTSNPN and CDR2 is SVGIG (reference sequence). The CDR3 is made up of 13 amino acids. In DNA, the CDR3 is TGTGCCTGGGATCTACGAGACTCACGGGAGCAGTACTTC. It yields the protein CAWDLRDSREQYF.

V gene TRBV19 combines with J gene TRBJ1-5, with TRBD1 identical over 8 bases. This CDR3 has 13 residues. Per the germline V gene, CDR1 is LNHDA and CDR2 is SQIVND (reference sequence). V lost 9 bases and J lost 6; bases outside the gene matches: 7. CDR3 in amino acids: CASADRVGQPQHF. As DNA, the CDR3 is TGTGCCAGCGCGGACAGGGTGGGTCAGCCCCAGCATTTT.

This clone was seen only once. The chain joins TRBV6-1 to TRBJ2-7; 7 nucleotides agree with TRBD1. The V gene end was trimmed by 5 bases and the J gene end by 3 bases; junction bases not matched to a gene: 7. Looked up from germline, CDR1 is MNHNS and CDR2 is SASEGT. The CDR3 is made up of 14 amino acids. The CDR3 sequence: CASSPMGQSYEQYF. The CDR3 coding sequence is TGTGCCAGCAGTCCTATGGGACAGAGCTACGAGCAGTACTTC.

This rearrangement joins TRBV9 to TRBJ1-1; 8 nucleotides align to TRBD1. The CDR3 is made up of 17 amino acids. The germline gives CDR1 SGDLS, CDR2 YYNGEE. The junction had 13 bases not matched to a gene; V was cut back by 3 bases and J by 3 bases. In DNA form, the CDR3 reads TGTGCCAGCAGCGAGGACAGGGTGGCGGGTTCGGACACTGAAGCTTTCTTT. Its protein product is CASSEDRVAGSDTEAFF.

This chain connects TRBV7-2 to TRBJ1-2; D uncertain. Trimming removed 4 bases at V and 1 base at J, with 10 bases between. The CDR3 covers 14 residues. CDR1 is SGHTA, CDR2 FQGNSA, per germline. CDR3 DNA sequence: TGTGCCAGCAGCTCGTCGAGAGGTAACTATGGCTACACCTTC. Amino acids: CASSSSRGNYGYTF.

The chain couples TRBV30 to TRBJ2-1, with TRBD2 matching over 8 bases. With 4 bases clipped from V and 9 bases from J, the junction kept 11 bases outside the gene matches. CDR3 length: 14 residues. Germline CDR1 GTSNPN, CDR2 SVGIG (reference sequence). The CDR3 loop is CAWTANSGSAEQFF. Written as DNA, the CDR3 is TGTGCCTGGACCGCGAACAGCGGGAGCGCTGAGCAGTTCTTC.

This clone was seen a few times. V is TRBV9 and J is TRBJ2-2; 8 bases match TRBD2. Per the germline V gene, CDR1 is SGDLS and CDR2 is YYNGEE. The CDR3 contains 17 residues. V trimming: 2 bases; J trimming: 0 bases; junction bases outside the gene matches: 6. Here the CDR3 DNA reads TGTGCCAGCAGCGTTAACCGGGGGGGAGCGAACACCGGGGAGCTGTTTTTT. Translated, it gives CASSVNRGGANTGELFF.

This clone was counted a single time. The chain joins TRBV6-5 to TRBJ2-1, with 7 nucleotides matching TRBD2. Germline V gene lookup returns CDR1 MNHEY and CDR2 SVGAGI. The V and J ends lost 7 bases and 5 bases, in that order; junction bases with no gene match: 11. The CDR3 consists of 15 residues. The CDR3 here is CASMKPGLFNNEQFF. CDR3 in DNA: TGTGCCAGCATGAAACCGGGACTATTTAACAATGAGCAGTTCTTC.

The rearrangement uses TRBV19 and TRBJ2-6, with D possibly matching TRBD1 (5 bases). This CDR3 spans 15 amino acids. Trimming took 7 bases from V and 0 from J, leaving 10 bases between them. CDR1 is LNHDA and CDR2 is SQIVND in the germline V gene (reference sequence). CDR3 protein: CASTHTGSGANVLTF. DNA for the CDR3: TGTGCCAGTACCCACACAGGCTCTGGGGCCAACGTCCTGACTTTC.

The chain couples TRBV28 to TRBJ2-1, with D possibly TRBD1 on 5 matching bases. The CDR3 has 14 amino acids. Trimming shortened V by 3 bases and J by 6 bases, and 12 bases separated the two germline ends. Per the germline V gene, CDR1 is MDHEN and CDR2 is SYDVKM. CDR3 protein: CASSFRGGINEQFF. The CDR3 DNA reads as TGTGCCAGCAGTTTTAGGGGTGGGATCAATGAGCAGTTCTTC.

The J gene is TRBJ1-6, the V gene TRBV30; 10 nucleotides align to TRBD1. This CDR3 contains 14 residues. Germline values: CDR1 GTSNPN, CDR2 SVGIG (reference sequence). V was clipped by 2 bases and J by 8 bases; unmatched bases: 3. The DNA for the CDR3 is TGTGCCTGGAGTCTTGGGACAGGGGATTCACCCCTCCACTTT. Translated: CAWSLGTGDSPLHF.

Written as DNA, the CDR3 is TGTGCCAGCAGCTTAACAGGGGCCCACGAGCAGTACTTC. Encoded protein: CASSLTGAHEQYF. The chain joins TRBV11-2 to TRBJ2-7, with 7 bases identical to TRBD1. Germline lookup yields CDR1 SGHAT and CDR2 FQNNGV. CDR3 length: 13 residues. V dropped 2 bases and J dropped 5; count of bases not matched to a gene: 3.